These 30 T cell receptor beta chains were all obtained from the same sample, sequenced in a study of T cell responses to AZD1222 COVID-19 vaccine. Some clones are missing from TCRdb's copy, which holds only in-frame ones; the method was immunoSEQ multiplex PCR. The data contain some 150,000 clones, 93% of them singletons. The material was peripheral blood, obtained on day 0 of AZD1222 vaccination. These receptors were taken from an adult in good health.

The chain links TRBV3-1 (or the pseudogene TRBV3-2) to TRBJ2-1; TRBD2 matches 14 bases. CDR3 size: 17 residues. In germline, CDR1 is LGHDT, CDR2 YNNKEL (reference sequence). The trim removed 4 bases at V and 5 bases at J, leaving 7 bases unmatched. The CDR3 DNA reads TGTGCCAGCAGCCCGTTGGGGACTAGCGGGGGACACAATGAGCAGTTCTTC. Translated, it gives CASSPLGTSGGHNEQFF.

This chain joins TRBV29-1 and TRBJ1-5; D is unresolved. CDR1 SQVTM and CDR2 ANQGSEA come from the germline V gene. The V gene lost 4 bases and the J gene lost 1 base, with 5 bases spanning the gap. This CDR3 spans 12 amino acids. In DNA, the CDR3 is TGCAGCGTTGGACACAGCAATCAGCCCCAGCATTTT. It yields the protein CSVGHSNQPQHF.

The V gene is TRBV28, the J gene TRBJ1-5; tentative D call: TRBD1 (5 bases). Deletions cut 5 bases from V and 0 bases from J, with 17 bases between. The CDR3 extends over 17 amino acids. Germline V lookup: CDR1 MDHEN, CDR2 SYDVKM. This CDR3 reads CASSPMWGMGSNQPQHF. The CDR3, as DNA: TGTGCCAGCAGTCCGATGTGGGGGATGGGTAGCAATCAGCCCCAGCATTTT.

The chain recombines TRBV18 with TRBJ2-3, with 8 positions matching TRBD2. Trimming took 6 bases from V and 1 from J; bases not matched to a gene: 12. The length of the CDR3 is 17 residues. CDR1 is KGHSH, CDR2 LQKENI, per germline. DNA for the CDR3: TGTGCCAGCTCCCCGACCCCGACTAGCGAGCGCACAGATACGCAGTATTTT. It yields the protein CASSPTPTSERTDTQYF.

V usage is TRBV7-2 and J usage is TRBJ2-2; D gene unclear. The CDR3 length is 13 residues. Germline V gives CDR1 SGHTA, CDR2 FQGNSA. Trimming left V 5 bases short and J 3 bases short, with 7 bases between. The CDR3 region is CASSTLHTGELFF. The CDR3 bases are TGTGCCAGCAGCACCCTTCACACCGGGGAGCTGTTTTTT.

This clone has just a few counts. J is TRBJ2-3 and V is TRBV5-1; 9 bases are shared with TRBD2. Per germline, CDR1 SGHRS and CDR2 YFSETQ. V was clipped by 5 bases and J by 1 base; unmatched bases: 5. The CDR3 totals 15 residues. In DNA, the CDR3 is TGCGCCAGCAGGGATCAGCGGGAGGGCACAGATACGCAGTATTTT. Translating gives CASRDQREGTDTQYF.

The V gene is TRBV2, the J gene TRBJ2-1, with D unresolved. This CDR3 has 11 amino acids. V lost 6 bases and J lost 9, with 9 bases in between. From germline, CDR1 is SNHLY and CDR2 FYNNEI. CDR3 amino acids: CASRGSGEQFF. The CDR3 nucleotides read TGTGCCAGCAGGGGCAGTGGTGAGCAGTTCTTC.

V and J are TRBV5-6 and TRBJ2-7, with TRBD2 matching over 12 bases. The CDR3 contains 18 residues. The trim removed 1 base at V and 1 base at J, leaving 9 bases unmatched. Germline V gene sequence: CDR1 SGHDT, CDR2 YYEEEE. CDR3 sequence (DNA): TGTGCCAGCAGCTTGTTTCCTAGCGGGAGGGCCGATTCCTACGAGCAGTACTTC. Amino acid sequence: CASSLFPSGRADSYEQYF.

The chain links TRBV7-9 to TRBJ2-4; 7 bases fit TRBD1. This CDR3 has 14 amino acids. V lost 1 base, J lost 6 bases, and 3 bases stayed unmatched. Germline V gene sequence: CDR1 SEHNR, CDR2 FQNEAQ (reference sequence). The CDR3 region is CASSLGNRGNIQYF. The CDR3 DNA reads as TGTGCCAGCAGCTTAGGCAACAGGGGAAACATTCAGTACTTC.

The V call is TRBV5-1, the J call TRBJ2-1; the match to TRBD2 covers 11 bases. The CDR3 is 16 residues long. Germline CDR1 reads SGHRS; CDR2 reads YFSETQ. The V segment lost 0 bases and the J segment 10 bases; nucleotides outside the gene matches: 9. CDR3 bases: TGCGCCAGCAGCTTGGCACTAGCGGGAGCCTTTAGGGAGCAGTTCTTC. It encodes CASSLALAGAFREQFF.

Only one count was recorded for this clone. The chain has TRBV5-1 and TRBJ1-2, with D unclear. The V gene's germline CDR1 is SGHRS and CDR2 YFSETQ. The CDR3 covers 15 residues. The germline V and J ends were trimmed by 1 base and 3 bases, with 13 bases remaining between them. CDR3 in amino acids: CASSLMVSSDYGYTF. The CDR3 DNA reads as TGCGCCAGCAGCTTGATGGTTTCGTCTGACTATGGCTACACCTTC.

V and J are TRBV6-4 and TRBJ2-2; D possibly corresponds to TRBD1 (6 bases). Trimming removed 6 bases at V and 0 bases at J, with 8 bases between. Germline values: CDR1 MRHNA, CDR2 SNTAGT. CDR3 length: 14 amino acids. The CDR3 DNA reads TGTGCCAGCAGGGACAGCCCGAACACCGGGGAGCTGTTTTTT. Translation gives CASRDSPNTGELFF.

V usage is TRBV6-5 and J usage is TRBJ2-7; a possible D gene is TRBD1 (6 bases). The CDR3 spans 12 residues. Trimming took 6 bases from V and 4 from J, leaving 10 bases between them. From germline, CDR1 is MNHEY and CDR2 SVGAGI. The CDR3 loop is CASSRQGYEQYF. The DNA of the CDR3 is TGTGCCAGCAGCCGGCAGGGGTACGAGCAGTACTTC.

The rearrangement joins TRBV2 to TRBJ2-7; possibly TRBD1 for D (5 bases). Germline CDR1 SNHLY, CDR2 FYNNEI. Trimming took 3 bases from V and 2 from J, leaving 11 bases between them. This CDR3 is built from 14 residues. The CDR3 DNA sequence: TGTGCCAGCAGTGAGTGGCAGGGTCCCTACGAGCAGTACTTC. Translating gives CASSEWQGPYEQYF. Full variable domain (remainder filled in from reference TRBV2 and TRBJ2-7): EPEVTQTPSHQVTQMGQEVILRCVPISNHLYFYWYRQILGQKVEFLVSFYNNEISEKSEIFDDQFSVERPDGSNFTLKIRSTKLEDSAMYFCASSEWQGPYEQYFGPGTRLTVT.

The rearrangement joins TRBV10-1 to TRBJ2-3, with D unclear. The CDR3 is 12 amino acids. V gave up 5 bases and J gave up 5 bases, with 8 bases separating them. CDR1 and CDR2 (germline): WNHNN, SYGVQD (reference sequence). As DNA, the CDR3 is TGCGCCAGCAGTTGGAACGGAGATACGCAGTATTTT. Amino acids: CASSWNGDTQYF.

V gene TRBV4-1 combines with J gene TRBJ2-2, with 14 nucleotides matching TRBD2. CDR3 size: 17 residues. Per germline, CDR1 MGHRA and CDR2 YSYEKL. Trimming took 3 bases from V and 6 from J; bases not matched to a gene: 6. The CDR3, as DNA: TGCGCCAGCAGCCAGATACAGGGACTAGCGGGAGCCGGGGAGCTGTTTTTT. It specifies CASSQIQGLAGAGELFF.

In this sample, this clone turned up once. This chain connects TRBV14 to TRBJ2-3; no firm D call. This CDR3 has 16 amino acids. V dropped 0 bases and J dropped 0 bases, with 10 bases sitting between them. CDR1 and CDR2 from the germline V gene are SGHDN and FVKESK. In DNA form, the CDR3 reads TGTGCCAGCAGCCAAGATAGAGGATCGAGCACAGATACGCAGTATTTT. This gives the protein CASSQDRGSSTDTQYF.

This clone was counted only a few times. The chain carries TRBV25-1 and TRBJ1-2; maybe TRBD1 (5 bases). Germline CDR1 is MGHDK and CDR2 is SYGVNS. Trimming pared 2 bases from V and 3 bases from J, leaving 10 bases between. CDR3 length: 14 amino acids. The DNA of the CDR3 is TGTGCCAGCAGTGAAACAGGAGGGGACTATGGCTACACCTTC. Translated: CASSETGGDYGYTF.

The gene calls are TRBV12-3 or TRBV12-4 and TRBJ2-1; no firm D call. The CDR3 totals 12 residues. V was cut by 2 bases and J by 7 bases, with 6 bases left in between. Here the CDR3 reads CASSLSGNEQFF. The DNA for the CDR3 is TGTGCCAGCAGTTTATCCGGTAATGAGCAGTTCTTC.

This clone was seen just once. V is TRBV5-1 and J is TRBJ2-7; 9 bases align to TRBD2. Germline CDR1 is SGHRS and CDR2 is YFSETQ. V was clipped by 0 bases and J by 0 bases; unmatched bases: 1. The CDR3 loop spans 15 amino acids. The CDR3 sequence: CASSLGGLASYEQYF. The CDR3 nucleotides are TGCGCCAGCAGCTTGGGGGGACTAGCCTCCTACGAGCAGTACTTC.

V usage is TRBV6-2 or TRBV6-3 and J usage is TRBJ2-4; D call uncertain. The V gene lost 6 bases and the J gene lost 4 bases, with 19 bases spanning the gap. This CDR3 region has 16 residues. CDR1 is MNHEY, CDR2 SVGEGT, per germline. The CDR3 here is CASSVRDSLLKNIQYF. The CDR3 DNA reads TGTGCCAGCAGCGTTAGGGATAGCTTGTTAAAAAACATTCAGTACTTC.

This chain joins TRBV5-6 and TRBJ1-4, with TRBD1 identical over 8 bases. Germline V gives CDR1 SGHDT, CDR2 YYEEEE. The J segment lost 12 bases and the V segment lost 0 bases, leaving 4 bases of the junction unmatched. The CDR3 is 13 amino acids. The CDR3 sequence: CASSLAGTGQLFF. The CDR3 DNA reads TGTGCCAGCAGCTTGGCCGGGACAGGTCAACTGTTTTTT. The full variable domain, its missing parts supplied by reference TRBV5-6 and TRBJ1-4, is DAGVTQSPTHLIKTRGQQVTLRCSPKSGHDTVSWYQQALGQGPQFIFQYYEEEERQRGNFPDRFSGHQFPNYSSELNVNALLLGDSALYLCASSLAGTGQLFFGSGTQLSVL.

This chain uses TRBV6-5 with TRBJ1-2; TRBD1 matches 7 bases. Germline lookup yields CDR1 MNHEY and CDR2 SVGAGI. The CDR3 is 15 residues long. V shed 4 bases, J shed 3 bases, and the junction held 8 bases outside the gene matches. CDR3 DNA: TGTGCCAGCAGTTCGACAGGGAACTCACACTATGGCTACACCTTC. Translating it yields CASSSTGNSHYGYTF.

The chain recombines TRBV2 with TRBJ1-1, with 10 bases aligning to TRBD1. The CDR3 covers 14 residues. The germline gives CDR1 SNHLY, CDR2 FYNNEI. The J segment lost 4 bases and the V segment lost 7 bases, leaving 6 bases of the junction unmatched. CDR3 sequence reads: CASILDRGGTEAFF. For the CDR3, the DNA is TGTGCCAGCATCCTGGACAGGGGGGGCACTGAAGCTTTCTTT.

This clone was detected a few times. This CDR3 reads CASSSSGLAGRNNEQFF. DNA for the CDR3: TGTGCCAGCAGCTCGTCGGGGCTAGCGGGCCGTAACAATGAGCAGTTCTTC. The V call is TRBV5-4, the J call TRBJ2-1; 8 bases map to TRBD2. V lost 3 bases to trimming and J lost 5 bases; unmatched junction nucleotides: 13. This CDR3 is 17 amino acids long. The germline V gene encodes CDR1 SGHNT and CDR2 YYREEE (reference sequence).

The chain employs TRBV7-8 and TRBJ1-2; 7 positions match TRBD1. The CDR3 covers 13 residues. V shed 4 bases, J shed 7 bases, and the junction held 6 bases outside the gene matches. Germline CDR1 SGHVS, CDR2 FQNEAQ. CDR3 coding DNA: TGTGCCAGCAGCTATGGGGACAGCCGTGGCTACACCTTC. Protein sequence: CASSYGDSRGYTF. The whole variable domain, remainder taken from reference TRBV7-8 and TRBJ1-2, is GAGVSQSPRYKVAKRGQDVALRCDPISGHVSLFWYQQALGQGPEFLTYFQNEAQLDKSGLPSDRFFAERPEGSVSTLKIQRTQQEDSAVYLCASSYGDSRGYTFGSGTRLTVV.

V and J are TRBV13 and TRBJ2-7, with 8 bases lining up with TRBD1. This CDR3 spans 13 amino acids. The junction had 3 bases not matched to a gene; V was cut back by 4 bases and J by 4 bases. The germline V gene has CDR1 PRHDT and CDR2 FYEKMQ (reference sequence). CDR3 in amino acids: CASSSGGAYEQYF. In DNA, the CDR3 is TGTGCCAGCAGCTCAGGGGGCGCGTACGAGCAGTACTTC.

The V gene is TRBV7-2, the J gene TRBJ2-7; TRBD2 matches at 11 bases. Germline trimming cut 5 bases from V and 4 bases from J; bases unmatched to any gene: 7. Germline V gives CDR1 SGHTA, CDR2 FQGNSA. The CDR3 runs 15 residues. As DNA, the CDR3 is TGTGCCAGCAGCCAAGGATTAGCGGGAGGGTACGAGCAGTACTTC. Encoded protein: CASSQGLAGGYEQYF.

The CDR3 region is CASRSGGNYGYTF. The CDR3 nucleotides are TGTGCCAGTAGGTCAGGGGGCAACTATGGCTACACCTTC. The V and J genes are TRBV19 and TRBJ1-2; 8 positions agree with TRBD1. Germline V gene lookup returns CDR1 LNHDA and CDR2 SQIVND (reference sequence). The CDR3 length is 13 residues. V shed 6 bases and J 2 bases; nucleotides not matched to a gene: 2.

The V call is TRBV5-8, the J call TRBJ2-5; perhaps TRBD2 as D (5 bases). Per germline, CDR1 SGHTS and CDR2 YDEGEE. V lost 1 base, J lost 6 bases, and 31 bases lay in between. The CDR3 has 20 residues. CDR3 in DNA: TGTGCCAGCAGCTTGCGTTTTTCGGGCCCGTCCCGCCTGGGGAGCAAGACCCAGTACTTC. As protein: CASSLRFSGPSRLGSKTQYF.